This TCR beta chain derives from a study of metastatic and nonmetastatic thyroid tumors (dated by TCRdb to about 2020). About the investigation overall: The researchers compared repertoires between peripheral blood samples and tumor or nodule tissue samples from patients with malignant or benign thyroid disease.

The CDR3 spans 13 residues, from the cysteine through the phenylalanine. Just CDR3 DNA is preserved here, 39 bases in frame from base 1. V and J are truncated by 7 bases and 4 bases respectively, leaving an intervening sequence of 13 bases. CDR1 and CDR2, looked up from the germline V gene, are MDHEN and SYDVKM. The investigation overall reported the following: TCR beta diversity was reported as significantly higher in malignant tumors than in benign nodules, in both blood and tumor samples.

Library method: PCR. The instrument was an Illumina HiSeq 4000. High-throughput sequencing was used to profile the TCR beta-chain CDR3 region of every patient. Concerning the study's data processing: A classifier to discriminate distant-metastatic papillary thyroid cancer patients was built from CDR3 differences across clinicopathological groups. To measure repertoire diversity the researchers used the Shannon index, while the Morisita-Horn index served to gauge how similar the tumor and blood repertoires were. The public sequencing data were trimmed at Q25 with fastp and processed into clonotypes with MiXCR by TCRdb, which kept only in-frame beta chains. Clone size and V and J calls follow TCRdb, not the original study. The sample table shows about 20,000 clones, and about a sixth are seen once. Together, the top ten hold about 10% of the sample. Before undergoing thyroid surgery, none of the patients had been given any kind of treatment. Using T-cell receptor beta sequencing, the researchers looked back retrospectively at clinical samples from patients, gathered between about 2011 and 2018.

This clone was detected ten times or more. The clone's antigen remains unknown. There are no base qualities to consult, and no much larger clone falls within one base. In this chain, TRBV28 is recombined with TRBJ2-5; possibly the D gene is TRBD1, per 5 matching bases. What was sequenced was tumor tissue. This clonotype was sampled from a female donor with papillary thyroid cancer or a benign thyroid nodule (not recorded which). Some clones in this sample may be carry-over from other donors' samples. The sequence in DNA is TGTGCCAGCACCTTGGTGGGGCGAGAGACCCAGTACTTC. Its protein product is CASTLVGRETQYF.